This T cell receptor (beta chain) was identified in a study of cytomegalovirus exposure and HLA in healthy donors. J was trimmed by 5 bases and V by 5 bases; bases with no gene match: 8. This CDR3 spans 15 amino acids. Germline CDR1 is MRHNA and CDR2 is SNTAGT. The PCR had 60 Vbeta and 13 Jbeta primers. The method was immunoSEQ multiplex PCR; TCRdb's version includes in-frame clones alone and lacks a portion of them. Among 160,000 or so clones listed, 82% were seen once. The material sequenced was PBMCs. The clonotype originates from a man aged 45-65 years in good health and CMV-seropositive. J is TRBJ2-1 and V is TRBV6-4, with TRBD2 identical over 8 bases. CDR3: CASSNPGGGNNEQFF. The CDR3 coding sequence is TGTGCCAGCAGTAACCCCGGGGGGGGTAACAATGAGCAGTTCTTC.